The 22 T cell receptor beta chains presented below share a single source sample, sequenced in a study of cytomegalovirus exposure and HLA in healthy donors. Primers for the PCR totalled 60 Vbeta and 13 Jbeta. Here immunoSEQ multiplex PCR was the method, and the copy in TCRdb shows in-frame clones only, minus some. This table has 100,000 or so clones, 60% to 85% appearing once. Sequencing was done on a sample of PBMCs. The receptor set was obtained from a woman aged 40 to 50 in good health and CMV-seropositive.

V and J are TRBV18 and TRBJ2-1, with 7 bases aligning to TRBD2. The germline V gene has CDR1 KGHSH and CDR2 LQKENI. There are 15 residues in the CDR3. Trimming removed 0 bases from V and 7 bases from J; junction bases left unmatched: 6. The DNA for the CDR3 is TGTGCCAGCTCACCACCGTGGGAGGGCCGGAATGAGCAGTTCTTC. This codes for CASSPPWEGRNEQFF. The whole variable domain, remainder taken from reference TRBV18 and TRBJ2-1, is NAGVMQNPRHLVRRRGQEARLRCSPMKGHSHVYWYRQLPEEGLKFMVYLQKENIIDESGMPKERFSAEFPKEGPSILRIQQVVRGDSAAYFCASSPPWEGRNEQFFGPGTRLTVL.

The rearrangement joins TRBV6-4 to TRBJ2-1; the match to TRBD2 covers 7 bases. The germline gives CDR1 MRHNA, CDR2 SNTAGT. The CDR3 length is 17 residues. V lost 2 bases to trimming and J lost 12 bases; unmatched junction nucleotides: 19. The CDR3 spells CASSDAGGGGSTMTQFF. The CDR3 coding sequence is TGTGCCAGCAGTGACGCTGGGGGGGGAGGGTCTACAATGACGCAGTTCTTC.

The chain combines TRBV28 with TRBJ2-5; 9 bases map to TRBD1. The CDR3 spans 16 residues. V lost 2 bases and J lost 2; bases outside the gene matches: 6. The germline gives CDR1 MDHEN, CDR2 SYDVKM. CDR3 sequence: CASSLNHGQGQETQYF. The CDR3 DNA is TGTGCCAGCAGTTTAAACCATGGACAGGGGCAAGAGACCCAGTACTTC.

This rearrangement joins TRBV4-2 to TRBJ2-1; TRBD1 agrees at 11 bases. Germline trimming cut 0 bases from V and 9 bases from J; bases unmatched to any gene: 4. The CDR3 is 15 amino acids. Germline values: CDR1 LGHNA, CDR2 YNFKEQ. For the CDR3, the DNA is TGTGCCAGCAGCCAAGAGTGGACAGGGGGCACTGAGCAGTTCTTC. Protein product: CASSQEWTGGTEQFF.

This sequence joins TRBV7-9 and TRBJ1-2; possibly TRBD1 for D (5 bases). V lost 5 bases and J lost 9, with 16 bases in between. CDR3 size: 13 residues. Germline CDR1 SEHNR, CDR2 FQNEAQ (reference sequence). The CDR3 spells CASSADSYGSYTF. Written as DNA, the CDR3 is TGTGCCAGCAGCGCTGACAGCTATGGTAGCTACACCTTC.

V gene TRBV18 combines with J gene TRBJ2-6; 9 bases match TRBD2. The length of the CDR3 is 20 residues. The ends lost 2 bases at V and 0 bases at J; junction bases unmatched: 11. CDR1 is KGHSH, CDR2 LQKENI, per germline. The chain's CDR3 is CASSPSGTSMGGSGANVLTF. CDR3 in DNA: TGTGCCAGCTCACCATCCGGGACTAGCATGGGGGGCTCTGGGGCCAACGTCCTGACTTTC.

The chain recombines TRBV2 with TRBJ2-3; 7 bases are shared with TRBD1. The CDR3 runs 15 residues. Germline CDR1 is SNHLY and CDR2 is FYNNEI. V lost 6 bases, J lost 4 bases, and 10 bases stayed unmatched. The CDR3 nucleotides read TGTGCCAGCAGCCGGAGCGGACAGGTCCCAGATACGCAGTATTTT. Translating gives CASSRSGQVPDTQYF.

The rearrangement joins TRBV5-1 to TRBJ2-5, with 7 positions matching TRBD1. The CDR3 runs 16 residues. Per the germline V gene, CDR1 is SGHRS and CDR2 is YFSETQ. V lost 3 bases, J lost 2 bases, and 10 bases stayed unmatched. CDR3 region: CASSSPTGKMQETQYF. The CDR3, as DNA: TGCGCCAGCAGCTCTCCGACAGGGAAGATGCAAGAGACCCAGTACTTC.

The V call is TRBV7-8, the J call TRBJ2-5, with D possibly TRBD1 on 5 matching bases. With 1 base removed from V and 5 bases from J, the gap between germline ends came to 8 bases. The CDR3 runs to 13 residues. The germline V gene has CDR1 SGHVS and CDR2 FQNEAQ. CDR3 sequence: CASSLEGWETQYF. The DNA of the CDR3 is TGTGCCAGCAGCTTAGAGGGGTGGGAGACCCAGTACTTC.

The chain couples TRBV9 to TRBJ1-2; 7 positions match TRBD1. V was pared by 0 bases and J by 4 bases, with 6 bases of the junction left unmatched. Germline loops: CDR1 SGDLS, CDR2 YYNGEE. The CDR3 has 15 amino acids. In nucleotides, the CDR3 is TGTGCCAGCAGCGTAGGGCCCCGGACAGGCTATGGCTACACCTTC. Amino acid sequence: CASSVGPRTGYGYTF.

V and J are TRBV28 and TRBJ1-4; TRBD1 matches 8 bases. V lost 6 bases to trimming and J lost 4 bases; unmatched junction nucleotides: 4. From germline, CDR1 is MDHEN and CDR2 SYDVKM. The CDR3 extends over 14 amino acids. The CDR3 DNA follows: TGTGCCAGCAGCAGACAGGGGTTTAATGAAAAACTGTTTTTT. Its translation: CASSRQGFNEKLFF.

This clone was seen a handful of times. The V call is TRBV28, the J call TRBJ1-3; TRBD1 agrees at 9 bases. Trimming cost V 6 bases and J 1 base; bases outside gene matches: 1. The CDR3 extends over 14 amino acids. CDR1 and CDR2 from the germline V gene are MDHEN and SYDVKM. CDR3 sequence (DNA): TGTGCCAGCAGACAGGGGGCGTCTGGAAACACCATATATTTT. Protein sequence: CASRQGASGNTIYF.

This rearrangement joins TRBV2 to TRBJ2-2, with D maybe TRBD2 (6 bases). Trimming took off 4 bases at V and 1 base at J, with 10 bases between the two ends. The germline CDR1 and CDR2 sequences are SNHLY and FYNNEI. This CDR3 has 15 amino acids. The DNA of the CDR3 is TGTGCCAGCAGTGTTCTGGGAGGGAACACCGGGGAGCTGTTTTTT. Its protein product is CASSVLGGNTGELFF. Together with reference TRBV2 and TRBJ2-2, the CDR3 gives the full variable domain: EPEVTQTPSHQVTQMGQEVILRCVPISNHLYFYWYRQILGQKVEFLVSFYNNEISEKSEIFDDQFSVERPDGSNFTLKIRSTKLEDSAMYFCASSVLGGNTGELFFGEGSRLTVL.

This chain uses TRBV4-1 with TRBJ2-5, with 12 nucleotides matching TRBD2. The CDR3 consists of 15 residues. Trimming cost V 2 bases and J 11 bases; bases outside gene matches: 9. From germline, CDR1 is MGHRA and CDR2 YSYEKL. CDR3 sequence: CASSQPTSGGLQQYF. The CDR3 DNA reads as TGCGCCAGCAGCCAACCGACTAGCGGGGGCCTACAGCAGTACTTC.

V and J are TRBV15 and TRBJ2-3; maybe TRBD1 (5 bases). V was clipped by 5 bases and J by 6 bases, with 18 bases between them. The germline CDR1 and CDR2 sequences are LNHNV and YYDKDF (reference sequence). This CDR3 spans 15 amino acids. As DNA, the CDR3 is TGTGCCACCAGCCTCATCGGACCTCCAGGGGATACGCAGTATTTT. Protein product: CATSLIGPPGDTQYF.

The chain uses TRBV28 and TRBJ1-1, with TRBD1 matching 8 bases. CDR3 size: 16 residues. J gave up 0 bases and V 6 bases, and 9 bases lay outside the gene matches. Germline-derived CDR1 and CDR2 are MDHEN and SYDVKM. CDR3 loop: CASSTDRAAMNTEAFF. CDR3 nucleotide sequence: TGTGCCAGCAGCACGGACAGGGCGGCTATGAACACTGAAGCTTTCTTT.

The rearrangement uses TRBV29-1 and TRBJ2-3, with TRBD1 matching 11 bases. The CDR3 is 17 amino acids. V shed 5 bases and J 1 base; nucleotides not matched to a gene: 11. Germline V lookup: CDR1 SQVTM, CDR2 ANQGSEA. The CDR3 loop reads CSVPGTGGRIGTDTQYF. For the CDR3, the DNA is TGCAGCGTTCCCGGGACAGGGGGTCGGATTGGCACAGATACGCAGTATTTT.

The chain combines TRBV29-1 with TRBJ2-5; 7 bases match TRBD1. V gave up 6 bases and J gave up 4 bases; unmatched junction bases: 8. The CDR3 contains 13 residues. Germline assignment: CDR1 SQVTM and CDR2 ANQGSEA. The CDR3 protein is CSVERGGGETQYF. The DNA for the CDR3 is TGCAGCGTGGAGAGAGGGGGCGGAGAGACCCAGTACTTC.

The chain couples TRBV4-1 to TRBJ2-7; 9 bases fit TRBD1. V shed 0 bases, J shed 6 bases, and the junction held 9 bases outside the gene matches. CDR1 MGHRA and CDR2 YSYEKL come from the germline V gene. The CDR3 has 16 amino acids. CDR3 loop: CASSQDVGTGRFEQYF. Here the CDR3 DNA reads TGCGCCAGCAGCCAAGATGTAGGGACAGGGCGATTCGAGCAGTACTTC.

The chain recombines TRBV10-3 with TRBJ2-3; a possible D gene is TRBD1 (5 bases). Trimming left V 5 bases short and J 5 bases short, with 14 bases between. CDR3 size: 14 residues. The germline CDR1 and CDR2 sequences are ENHRY and SYGVKD. CDR3 nucleotide sequence: TGTGCCATCAGTACGACAGATTTGGGAGATACGCAGTATTTT. Translating it yields CAISTTDLGDTQYF.

This clone has just one count. The chain joins TRBV7-9 to TRBJ2-5, with D hard to call. The germline V gene encodes CDR1 SEHNR and CDR2 FQNEAQ (reference sequence). The CDR3 is 14 amino acids. The V and J ends lost 5 bases and 1 base respectively, with 11 bases between them. The CDR3 nucleotides read TGTGCCAGCAGCCCCACGACTCTCCAAGAGACCCAGTACTTC. This translates into CASSPTTLQETQYF.

There are a few counts of this clone. The V gene is TRBV6-5, the J gene TRBJ2-7, with 7 bases lining up with TRBD2. The CDR3 is 14 amino acids. The germline gives CDR1 MNHEY, CDR2 SVGAGI. J was trimmed by 4 bases and V by 5 bases; bases with no gene match: 8. CDR3 residues: CASSPLPGRYEQYF. CDR3 bases: TGTGCCAGCAGTCCCCTCCCCGGGAGGTACGAGCAGTACTTC.